This T cell receptor beta chain stems from a study of cytomegalovirus exposure and HLA in healthy donors. In the PCR, 60 Vbeta and 13 Jbeta primers were used. Profiling relied on immunoSEQ multiplex PCR, and the TCRdb table lists in-frame clones only, not all of them. The sample comprises around 110,000 clones, 77% of which are singletons, and approximately 4.5% rests with the top ten. Points on this clone: The antigen is undetermined.

Study-level points and caveats: Apparent HLA restriction characterized most CMV-associated TCR beta chains in a later analysis. Both high specificity and high sensitivity reportedly marked the classifier's diagnosis of cytomegalovirus status.

Donors were nominally healthy when sampled, though unrecorded immune exposures were likely. Material for sequencing was PBMCs. The source is a male donor in good health and CMV-seronegative.

Here the CDR3 reads CASSLRAGFYNEQFF. CDR3 bases: TGTGCCAGCAGCTTACGAGCGGGTTTCTACAATGAGCAGTTCTTC. The V call is TRBV11-2, the J call TRBJ2-1, with D maybe TRBD2 (6 bases). Trimming cost V 2 bases and J 3 bases, with 11 bases left between them. CDR1 and CDR2 from the germline V gene are SGHAT and FQNNGV. This CDR3 region has 15 residues. The complete variable domain, with remaining parts taken from reference TRBV11-2 and TRBJ2-1, reads EAGVAQSPRYKIIEKRQSVAFWCNPISGHATLYWYQQILGQGPKLLIQFQNNGVVDDSQLPKDRFSAERLKGVDSTLKIQPAKLEDSAVYLCASSLRAGFYNEQFFGPGTRLTVL.